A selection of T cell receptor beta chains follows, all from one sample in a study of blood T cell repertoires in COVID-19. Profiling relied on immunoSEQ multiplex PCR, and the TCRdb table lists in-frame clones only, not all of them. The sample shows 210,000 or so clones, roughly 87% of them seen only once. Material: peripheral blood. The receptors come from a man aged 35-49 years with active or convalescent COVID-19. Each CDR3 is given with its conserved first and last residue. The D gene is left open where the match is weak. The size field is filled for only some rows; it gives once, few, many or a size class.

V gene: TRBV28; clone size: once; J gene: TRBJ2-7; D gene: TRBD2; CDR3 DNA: TGTGCCAGTAGTAGGGGCGGGAGCTCCCACGAGCAGTACTTC; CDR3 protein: CASSRGGSSHEQYF
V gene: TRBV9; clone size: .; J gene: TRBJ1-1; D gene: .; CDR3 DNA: TGTGCCAGCAGCGGGAAGCAGGGGACGAACACTGAAGCTTTCTTT; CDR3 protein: CASSGKQGTNTEAFF
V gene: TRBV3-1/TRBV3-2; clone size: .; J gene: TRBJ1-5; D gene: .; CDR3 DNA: TGTGCCAGCAGCCAAGACTTAGATCAGCCCCAGCATTTT; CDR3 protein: CASSQDLDQPQHF
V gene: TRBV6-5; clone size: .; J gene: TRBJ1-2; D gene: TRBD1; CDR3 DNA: TGTGCCAGCAGACCGGGACAGAGTGGTTATGGCTACACCTTC; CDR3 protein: CASRPGQSGYGYTF
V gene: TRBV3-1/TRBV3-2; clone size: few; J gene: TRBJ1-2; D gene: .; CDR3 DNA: TGTGCCAGCAGCCAGACCGACTTATATAACTATGGCTACACCTTC; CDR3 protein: CASSQTDLYNYGYTF
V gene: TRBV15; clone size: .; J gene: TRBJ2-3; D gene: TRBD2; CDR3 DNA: TGTGCCACCAGCAGAGATCCTCAGACTAGCGGGGCCACAGATACGCAGTATTTT; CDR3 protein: CATSRDPQTSGATDTQYF
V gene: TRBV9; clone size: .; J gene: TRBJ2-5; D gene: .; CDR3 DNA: TGTGCCAGCAGCGTAGCTGACATCCAAGAGACCCAGTACTTC; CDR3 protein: CASSVADIQETQYF
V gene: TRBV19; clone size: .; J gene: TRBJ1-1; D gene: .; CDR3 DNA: TGTGCCAGTAGTGCTAAAGGGGACACTGAAGCTTTCTTT; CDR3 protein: CASSAKGDTEAFF
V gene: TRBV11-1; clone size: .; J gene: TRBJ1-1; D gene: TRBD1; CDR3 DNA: TGTGCCAGCAGCTTCCGGACAGGGTTATATGGTTTAAGCTTT; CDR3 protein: CASSFRTGLYGLSF
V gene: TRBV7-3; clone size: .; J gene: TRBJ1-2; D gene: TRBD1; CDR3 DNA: TGTGCCAGCAGCAGGGGACAGGGGCAGGGCTACACCTTC; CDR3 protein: CASSRGQGQGYTF
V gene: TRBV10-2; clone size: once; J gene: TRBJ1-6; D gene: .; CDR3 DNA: TGCGCCAGCACTGGAAGGGGGAATTCACCCCTCCACTTT; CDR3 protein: CASTGRGNSPLHF
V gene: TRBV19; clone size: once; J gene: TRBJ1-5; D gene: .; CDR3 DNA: TGTGCCAGTGGTGAACAGGGCGAGCCTCCCCAGCATTTT; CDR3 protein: CASGEQGEPPQHF
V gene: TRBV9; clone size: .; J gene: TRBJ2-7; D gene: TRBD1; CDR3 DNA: TGTGCCAGTAACAGAGGGGACAGGGCTTCTGTGCAGTACTTC; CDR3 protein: CASNRGDRASVQYF
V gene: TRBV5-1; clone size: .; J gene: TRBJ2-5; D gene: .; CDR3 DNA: TGCGCCAGCAGCTTCTTCCATGGAGGAGAGACCCAGTACTTC; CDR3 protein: CASSFFHGGETQYF
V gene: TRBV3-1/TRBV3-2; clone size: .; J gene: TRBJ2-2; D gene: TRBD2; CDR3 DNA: TGTGCCAGCAGCCAAGAAACTAGCGGGAGAACCGGGGAGCTGTTTTTT; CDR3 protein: CASSQETSGRTGELFF
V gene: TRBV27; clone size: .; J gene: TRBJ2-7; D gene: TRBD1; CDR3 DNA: TGTGCCAGCAGTTTATCCACAGGGGGCGCCTACGAGCAGTACTTC; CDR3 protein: CASSLSTGGAYEQYF
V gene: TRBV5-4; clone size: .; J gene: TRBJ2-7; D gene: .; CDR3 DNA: TGTGCCAGCAGCTTGGCGGACGAGCAGTACTTC; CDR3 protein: CASSLADEQYF
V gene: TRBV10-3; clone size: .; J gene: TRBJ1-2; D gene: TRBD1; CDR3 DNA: TGTGCCATCAGTGGACAGGGACGGGACTATGGCTACACCTTC; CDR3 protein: CAISGQGRDYGYTF
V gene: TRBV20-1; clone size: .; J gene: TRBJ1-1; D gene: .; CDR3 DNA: TGCAGTGCTAGAGTCGGGTATGAAGCTTTCTTT; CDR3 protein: CSARVGYEAFF
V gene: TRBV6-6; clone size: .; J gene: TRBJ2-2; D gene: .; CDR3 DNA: TGTGCCAGCAGTTACTTGTATAACACCGGGGAGCTGTTTTTT; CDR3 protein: CASSYLYNTGELFF
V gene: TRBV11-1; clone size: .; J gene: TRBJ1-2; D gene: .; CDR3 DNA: TGTGCCAGCGAAGGACTCGGATATGGCTACACCTTC; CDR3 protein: CASEGLGYGYTF
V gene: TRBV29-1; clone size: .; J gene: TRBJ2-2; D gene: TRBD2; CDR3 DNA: TGCAGCGCGGGGACTAGCTTATCCGGGGAGCTGTTTTTT; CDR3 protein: CSAGTSLSGELFF
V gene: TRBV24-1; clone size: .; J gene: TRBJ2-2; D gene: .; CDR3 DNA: TGTGCCACCAGTGATTCCCGACCAGGGACCGGGGAGCTGTTTTTT; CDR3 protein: CATSDSRPGTGELFF
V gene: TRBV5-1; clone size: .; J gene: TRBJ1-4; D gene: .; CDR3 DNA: TGCGCCAGCAGCTTGGGAGCAACTAATGAAAAACTGTTTTTT; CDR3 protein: CASSLGATNEKLFF
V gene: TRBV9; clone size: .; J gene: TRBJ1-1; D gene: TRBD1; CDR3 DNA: TGTGCCAGCAGCGTAGCTCCAGGGGGACCTGAAGCTTTCTTT; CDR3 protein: CASSVAPGGPEAFF
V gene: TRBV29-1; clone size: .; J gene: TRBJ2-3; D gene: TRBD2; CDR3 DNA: TGCAGCGTCTCAGGGCTAGCGGGCCGATCCACAGATACGCAGTATTTT; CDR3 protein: CSVSGLAGRSTDTQYF
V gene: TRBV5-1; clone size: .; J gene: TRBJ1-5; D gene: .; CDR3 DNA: TGCGCCAGCAGCTTGGAGGGGGTCAATCAGCCCCAGCATTTT; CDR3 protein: CASSLEGVNQPQHF
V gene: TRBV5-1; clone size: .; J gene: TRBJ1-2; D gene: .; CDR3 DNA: TGCGCCAGCAACCCGTCGACGGGGGGCGCAGCTGATGGCTACACCTTC; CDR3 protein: CASNPSTGGAADGYTF
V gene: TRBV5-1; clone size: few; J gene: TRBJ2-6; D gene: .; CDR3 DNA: TGCGCCAGCAGCTTTACGGTGGGGGCCAACGTCCTGACTTTC; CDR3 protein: CASSFTVGANVLTF
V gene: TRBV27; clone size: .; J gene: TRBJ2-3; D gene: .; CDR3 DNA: TGTGCCAGCAGTTCGACTAGAGGGGGGGCGACAGATACGCAGTATTTT; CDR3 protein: CASSSTRGGATDTQYF
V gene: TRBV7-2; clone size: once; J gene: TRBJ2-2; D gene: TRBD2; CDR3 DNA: TGTGCCAGCAGCCCCGGGGGAGGGTATCCCGGGGAGCTGTTTTTT; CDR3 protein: CASSPGGGYPGELFF
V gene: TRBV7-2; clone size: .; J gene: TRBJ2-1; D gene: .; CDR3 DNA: TGTGCCAGGAGAACGAGCGGACTTGCCTACAATGAGCAGTTCTTC; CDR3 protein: CARRTSGLAYNEQFF
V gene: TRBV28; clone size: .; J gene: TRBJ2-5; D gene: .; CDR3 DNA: TGTGCCAGCAGTTCCCGGGACGGAGGAAGGGGGGGAGAGGCGACCCAGTACTTC; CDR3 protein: CASSSRDGGRGGEATQYF
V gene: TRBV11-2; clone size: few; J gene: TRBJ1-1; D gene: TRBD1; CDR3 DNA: TGTGCCAGCAGCGTAGGACAGGGTCATAGCACTGAAGCTTTCTTT; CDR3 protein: CASSVGQGHSTEAFF
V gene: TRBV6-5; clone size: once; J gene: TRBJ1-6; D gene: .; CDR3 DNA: TGTGCCAGCAGTTACTCGAGGGGGAATTCACCCCTCCACTTT; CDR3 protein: CASSYSRGNSPLHF
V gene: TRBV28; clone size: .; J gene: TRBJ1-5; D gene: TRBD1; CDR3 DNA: TGTGCCAGCAGTTCGGGTGCGAGGGGGCCAAGCAATCAGCCCCAGCATTTT; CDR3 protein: CASSSGARGPSNQPQHF
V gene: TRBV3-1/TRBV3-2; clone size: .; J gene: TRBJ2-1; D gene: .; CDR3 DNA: TGTGCCAGCAGCCAAGATCTAGGCGAAAGCTCCTACAATGAGCAGTTCTTC; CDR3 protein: CASSQDLGESSYNEQFF
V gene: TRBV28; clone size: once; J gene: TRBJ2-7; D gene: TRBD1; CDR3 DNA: TGTGCCAGCAGTTCCCCTGGGACAGTCTCCTACGAGCAGTACTTC; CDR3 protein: CASSSPGTVSYEQYF
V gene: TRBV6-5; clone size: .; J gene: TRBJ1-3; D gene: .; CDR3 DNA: TGTGCCAGCACAACAGGACTAGGAAACACCATATATTTT; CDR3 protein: CASTTGLGNTIYF
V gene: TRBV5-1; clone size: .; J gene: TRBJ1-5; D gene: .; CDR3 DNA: TGCGCCAGCAGCTTGGATTCAGGGTCTGATCAGCCCCAGCATTTT; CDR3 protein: CASSLDSGSDQPQHF
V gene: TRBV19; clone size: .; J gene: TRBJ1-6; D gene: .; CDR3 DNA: TGTGCCAGTAGTTCACAGAATCAGTATAATTCACCCCTCCACTTT; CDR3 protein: CASSSQNQYNSPLHF
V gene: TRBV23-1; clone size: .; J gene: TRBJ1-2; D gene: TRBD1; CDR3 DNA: TGCGCCAGCAGTCAGCACAGGGGTCTCTATGGCTACACCTTC; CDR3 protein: CASSQHRGLYGYTF